The 15 T cell receptor beta chains in this list originate from one sample, sequenced in a study of blood T cell repertoires in COVID-19. Repertoires were generated with immunoSEQ multiplex PCR, while TCRdb's copy carries only in-frame clones and drops some. The sample has over 10,000 clones; about 88% are singletons. Input material: peripheral blood. Source of these receptors: a human donor in a cohort sampled during active COVID-19.

The chain links TRBV5-1 to TRBJ2-3, with 10 bases matching TRBD1. Germline V lookup: CDR1 SGHRS, CDR2 YFSETQ. Trimming at V came to 0 bases and at J to 4 bases, leaving 11 bases not matched to a gene. The CDR3 loop spans 18 amino acids. This CDR3 is CASSLEGQGFIAPDTQYF. In DNA, the CDR3 is TGCGCCAGCAGCTTGGAGGGACAGGGGTTTATCGCGCCAGATACGCAGTATTTT.

The sample holds a few counts of this clone. Germline is not matched at one junction end, which may reflect a read error. The chain is built from TRBV11-2 and TRBJ1-2, with D hard to call. Germline lookup yields CDR1 SGHAT and CDR2 FQNNGV. This CDR3 contains 13 residues. The DNA of the CDR3 is TGTGCCAGCAGCCTAGACTTGAGCTATGGCTACACCTTC. It specifies CASSLDLSYGYTF.

The gene calls are TRBV6-5 and TRBJ1-2, with unresolved D. The CDR3 is 15 amino acids. The V gene's germline CDR1 is MNHEY and CDR2 SVGAGI. Trimming took 8 bases from V and 3 from J, leaving 19 bases between them. The CDR3 DNA follows: TGTGCCAGCCCGTGTATTATAATGGCGGACTATGGCTACACCTTC. It yields the protein CASPCIIMADYGYTF.

The chain recombines TRBV27 with TRBJ1-1; perhaps TRBD1 as D (6 bases). In germline, CDR1 is MNHEY, CDR2 SMNVEV (reference sequence). The CDR3 sequence is 15 residues long. V was pared by 7 bases and J by 6 bases, with 21 bases between. CDR3 in amino acids: CASTQGRGLVAEAFF. CDR3 coding DNA: TGTGCCAGCACCCAGGGGAGGGGCCTGGTCGCTGAAGCTTTCTTT.

The chain couples TRBV24-1 to TRBJ2-5; TRBD2 agrees at 8 bases. The V and J ends lost 3 bases and 2 bases, in that order; junction bases with no gene match: 7. The CDR3 is 16 residues long. Germline CDR1 is KGHDR and CDR2 is SFDVKD. In DNA form, the CDR3 reads TGTGCCACCAGTGATCCCCGAGCGGGAGTACAAGAGACCCAGTACTTC. This codes for CATSDPRAGVQETQYF.

Only one count was recorded for this clone. This chain links TRBV4-2 with TRBJ2-7, with TRBD2 matching 7 bases. The CDR3 extends over 14 amino acids. Per the germline V gene, CDR1 is LGHNA and CDR2 is YNFKEQ. The V and J ends lost 0 bases and 1 base, in that order; junction bases with no gene match: 0. CDR3 sequence: CASSQDSGSYEQYF. The CDR3 DNA is TGTGCCAGCAGCCAAGATAGCGGGTCCTACGAGCAGTACTTC.

The rearrangement uses TRBV9 and TRBJ2-3; 10 bases are shared with TRBD2. There are 17 residues in the CDR3. CDR1 SGDLS and CDR2 YYNGEE come from the germline V gene. V dropped 4 bases and J dropped 6; count of bases not matched to a gene: 14. The CDR3 spells CASSPGWSGGGRDTQYF. The DNA of the CDR3 is TGTGCCAGCAGCCCTGGATGGAGCGGGGGGGGTAGGGATACGCAGTATTTT.

The chain uses TRBV25-1 and TRBJ2-1; 7 positions agree with TRBD2. The V gene's germline CDR1 is MGHDK and CDR2 SYGVNS. This CDR3 is built from 16 residues. The V and J ends lost 3 bases and 3 bases, in that order; junction bases with no gene match: 8. The CDR3 sequence: CASSDPRGGGYNEQFF. The CDR3 region has the DNA TGTGCCAGCAGTGATCCGCGGGGCGGGGGCTACAATGAGCAGTTCTTC. The full variable domain, in which reference TRBV25-1 and TRBJ2-1 provide the parts outside the CDR3, is EADIYQTPRYLVIGTGKKITLECSQTMGHDKMYWYQQDPGMELHLIHYSYGVNSTEKGDLSSESTVSRIRTEHFPLTLESARPSHTSQYLCASSDPRGGGYNEQFFGPGTRLTVL.

The CDR3 is CASSTQGAGNYGYTF. In DNA form, the CDR3 reads TGTGCCAGCAGCACACAGGGGGCCGGTAACTATGGCTACACCTTC. V and J are TRBV27 and TRBJ1-2, with 9 bases that match TRBD1. CDR1 and CDR2 from the germline V gene are MNHEY and SMNVEV (reference sequence). With 6 bases clipped from V and 1 base from J, the junction kept 6 bases outside the gene matches. This CDR3 spans 15 amino acids.

The rearrangement uses TRBV12-5 and TRBJ1-1, with 7 bases aligning to TRBD1. Germline CDR1 LGHNT, CDR2 FRNRAP. The J segment lost 10 bases and the V segment lost 6 bases, leaving 11 bases of the junction unmatched. The CDR3 length is 13 residues. The CDR3 loop reads CASGDDRERAAFF. As DNA, the CDR3 is TGTGCTAGTGGAGATGACAGGGAACGGGCAGCTTTCTTT.

The chain combines TRBV4-1 with TRBJ2-7, with D tentatively TRBD2 (6 bases). Trimming took off 1 base at V and 5 bases at J, with 12 bases between the two ends. Germline V gene sequence: CDR1 MGHRA, CDR2 YSYEKL. This CDR3 spans 14 amino acids. The CDR3: CASSQVRRAHEQYF. The CDR3 DNA follows: TGCGCCAGCAGCCAAGTGAGGAGGGCCCACGAGCAGTACTTC.

This clone was observed a single time. V is TRBV7-9 and J is TRBJ2-5, with D maybe TRBD2 (6 bases). CDR1 and CDR2 from the germline V gene are SEHNR and FQNEAQ (reference sequence). Trimming took 1 base from V and 0 from J, leaving 12 bases between them. CDR3 length: 16 residues. CDR3: CASSLVTSTYQETQYF. Here the CDR3 DNA reads TGTGCCAGCAGCTTAGTTACTAGCACCTACCAAGAGACCCAGTACTTC.

This chain connects TRBV12-5 to TRBJ1-6; D ambiguous. V lost 3 bases and J 7 bases, leaving 13 bases between the germline ends. The CDR3 consists of 15 residues. Germline CDR1 reads LGHNT; CDR2 reads FRNRAP. CDR3 protein: CASGLIGSGNSPLHF. The CDR3 nucleotides read TGTGCTAGTGGTTTAATAGGGAGTGGGAATTCACCCCTCCACTTT.

This chain connects TRBV19 to TRBJ2-7; 7 bases are shared with TRBD2. The CDR3 consists of 15 residues. The V segment lost 3 bases and the J segment 5 bases; nucleotides outside the gene matches: 10. CDR1 and CDR2 from the germline V gene are LNHDA and SQIVND (reference sequence). The CDR3 DNA sequence: TGTGCCAGTAGTATGACCCAGCGGGAAGCCAACGAGCAGTACTTC. The encoded protein is CASSMTQREANEQYF.

This chain links TRBV6-1 with TRBJ2-3, with 7 bases fitting TRBD1. With V trimmed by 2 bases and J by 1 base, 3 bases remained unmatched. This CDR3 region has 15 residues. CDR1 MNHNS and CDR2 SASEGT come from the germline V gene. The CDR3 nucleotides read TGTGCCAGCAGTGAAACCGGGACAGGCACAGATACGCAGTATTTT. It yields the protein CASSETGTGTDTQYF.